One and the same sample provided the 13 T cell receptor beta chains below, sequenced in a study of T-cell memory formation after mild COVID-19. Using its own MiXCR run on the 5' RACE reads, TCRdb lists one record per CDR3 protein. The sample has 580,000 or so distinct CDR3 sequences, around a sixth seen once. Sequences were obtained from PBMCs or a T cell subset sorted from them (not recorded which). Receptors were obtained from an adult woman who had mild COVID-19 (a few samples of this study predate the infection). Cell type and time point are not known.

J is TRBJ2-1 and V is TRBV5-1, with TRBD2 as a possible D gene (5 bases). The V gene lost 1 base and the J gene lost 7 bases, with 15 bases spanning the gap. Germline loops: CDR1 SGHRS, CDR2 YFSETQ. This CDR3 spans 15 amino acids. Written as DNA, the CDR3 is TGCGCCAGCAGCTTGTCCGGGGATAGGAGAAATGAGCAGTTCTTC. It specifies CASSLSGDRRNEQFF. The entire variable domain, with the rest obtained from reference TRBV5-1 and TRBJ2-1, is as follows: KAGVTQTPRYLIKTRGQQVTLSCSPISGHRSVSWYQQTPGQGLQFLFEYFSETQRNKGNFPGRFSGRQFSNSRSEMNVSTLELGDSALYLCASSLSGDRRNEQFFGPGTRLTVL.

This clonotype has a handful of counts. The genes are TRBV6-5 and TRBJ2-3, with D uncertain. From germline, CDR1 is MNHEY and CDR2 SVGAGI. Trimming took 0 bases from V and 2 from J, leaving 9 bases between them. The CDR3 covers 15 residues. The CDR3 bases are TGTGCCAGCAGTTACTCGATGGGATACACAGATACGCAGTATTTT. This translates into CASSYSMGYTDTQYF.

This chain connects TRBV20-1 to TRBJ2-4, with D perhaps TRBD2 (6 bases). CDR3 length: 15 amino acids. Per germline, CDR1 DFQATT and CDR2 SNEGSKA (reference sequence). V lost 5 bases and J 3 bases, leaving 17 bases between the germline ends. The CDR3 loop reads CSAFLGGDGKNIQYF. The CDR3, as DNA: TGCAGTGCTTTCCTTGGCGGGGACGGCAAAAACATTCAGTACTTC.

Only a few counts were recorded for this clonotype. CDR3 sequence (DNA): TGTGCCAGCTCACCACACCCTCGGGGGGGGTTGGACAATGAGCAGTTCTTC. Encoded protein: CASSPHPRGGLDNEQFF. The chain is built from TRBV18 and TRBJ2-1; 8 bases are a match to TRBD2. The CDR3 is 17 residues long. In germline, CDR1 is KGHSH, CDR2 LQKENI. After removal of 1 base from V and 5 bases from J, the junction contained 10 bases not matched to a gene.

The table lists this clonotype with many counts. The chain couples TRBV7-6 to TRBJ1-6, with D unresolved. Trimming removed 4 bases from V and 8 bases from J, with 6 bases in between. This CDR3 is built from 12 residues. Per the germline V gene, CDR1 is SGHVS and CDR2 is FNYEAQ. The CDR3 is CASSSYYSPLHF. Here the CDR3 DNA reads TGTGCCAGCAGCTCCTACTATTCACCCCTCCACTTT.

The chain carries TRBV11-2 and TRBJ1-1; 8 nucleotides line up with TRBD1. CDR3 length equals 15 residues. V shed 3 bases, J shed 2 bases, and the junction held 5 bases outside the gene matches. Germline V lookup: CDR1 SGHAT, CDR2 FQNNGV. CDR3 sequence reads: CASSFRQGSNTEAFF. Here the CDR3 DNA reads TGTGCCAGCAGCTTTAGACAGGGGAGTAACACTGAAGCTTTCTTT.

The chain recombines TRBV27 with TRBJ2-1; the match to TRBD2 covers 14 bases. The junction had 4 bases not matched to a gene; V was cut back by 5 bases and J by 7 bases. Germline assignment: CDR1 MNHEY and CDR2 SMNVEV (reference sequence). The CDR3 runs 15 residues. The CDR3 reads CASSTGTSGSNEQFF. The CDR3 DNA reads TGTGCCAGCAGTACAGGGACTAGCGGGAGTAATGAGCAGTTCTTC.

This clonotype was observed a few times. The chain is built from TRBV7-9 and TRBJ1-2, with a weak D call TRBD1 (6 bases). This CDR3 is 12 amino acids long. Trimming left V 9 bases short and J 3 bases short, with 11 bases between. Germline V gene sequence: CDR1 SEHNR, CDR2 FQNEAQ (reference sequence). The CDR3 here is CASSNRDYGYTF. CDR3 DNA: TGTGCCAGTAGTAACAGGGACTATGGCTACACCTTC.

This clonotype was detected only a few times. The chain joins TRBV7-2 to TRBJ2-1; D might be TRBD2 (6 bases). Germline V gives CDR1 SGHTA, CDR2 FQGNSA. The germline V and J ends were trimmed by 1 base and 3 bases, with 19 bases remaining between them. The CDR3 covers 18 residues. The CDR3 DNA follows: TGTGCCAGCAGCTTAGGGGGGACTGGAGGCCCTCACTACAATGAGCAGTTCTTC. It yields the protein CASSLGGTGGPHYNEQFF.

This chain joins TRBV9 and TRBJ1-1, with TRBD1 as a possible D gene (5 bases). Germline V gene sequence: CDR1 SGDLS, CDR2 YYNGEE. The V and J ends lost 3 bases and 4 bases respectively, with 16 bases between them. The CDR3 runs 15 residues. The CDR3 loop reads CASSARDGRGTEAFF. As DNA, the CDR3 is TGTGCCAGCAGCGCAAGGGACGGACGGGGCACTGAAGCTTTCTTT.

The rearrangement uses TRBV20-1 and TRBJ1-1; 8 positions match TRBD1. CDR3 size: 14 residues. Germline CDR1 DFQATT, CDR2 SNEGSKA (reference sequence). The V segment lost 5 bases and the J segment 5 bases; nucleotides outside the gene matches: 10. The CDR3 DNA follows: TGCAGTGCTCACCTCCGACAGGGGCGGACTGAAGCTTTCTTT. It is translated as CSAHLRQGRTEAFF.

This clonotype occurred many times. The chain couples TRBV7-8 to TRBJ2-7; D gene ambiguous. Trimming took off 4 bases at V and 5 bases at J, with 15 bases between the two ends. Germline V gene data show CDR1 as SGHVS and CDR2 as FQNEAQ. The CDR3 loop spans 14 amino acids. The CDR3 protein is CASSSSRVEHEQYF. The DNA of the CDR3 is TGTGCCAGCAGCTCGAGTCGTGTGGAACACGAGCAGTACTTC.

This clonotype was seen only a few times. The J gene is TRBJ2-3, the V gene TRBV7-9, with 16 bases lining up with TRBD2. Germline CDR1 reads SEHNR; CDR2 reads FQNEAQ (reference sequence). Germline trimming cut 5 bases from V and 4 bases from J; bases unmatched to any gene: 3. The CDR3 totals 16 residues. The CDR3 reads CASSGGLAGGADTQYF. The CDR3 DNA reads as TGTGCCAGCAGCGGGGGACTAGCGGGAGGGGCAGATACGCAGTATTTT.